The 13 T cell receptor beta chains in this list originate from one sample, sequenced in a study of blood T cell repertoires in COVID-19. Method: immunoSEQ multiplex PCR; TCRdb's copy keeps in-frame clones and lacks some. The sample shows about 250,000 clones, over 70% of them seen only once. Material for sequencing was peripheral blood. Receptors were obtained from a man older than 75 with acute or convalescent COVID-19.

In the case of this clone: This sample includes further DNA sequences coding for the same CDR3. The rearrangement uses TRBV5-1 and TRBJ2-1; 14 bases map to TRBD2. Germline CDR1 SGHRS, CDR2 YFSETQ. V shed 4 bases, J shed 8 bases, and the junction held 5 bases outside the gene matches. This CDR3 has 15 amino acids. The CDR3, as DNA: TGCGCCAGCAGCCTGGGACTAGCGGGAGTATATGAGCAGTTCTTC. Translated: CASSLGLAGVYEQFF.

The gene calls are TRBV5-1 and TRBJ2-5; 15 bases line up with TRBD2. The germline V gene has CDR1 SGHRS and CDR2 YFSETQ. V dropped 2 bases and J dropped 5; count of bases not matched to a gene: 7. CDR3 length equals 17 residues. CDR3 loop: CASSFRTSGGAGETQYF. In nucleotides, the CDR3 is TGCGCCAGCAGCTTCCGGACTAGCGGGGGGGCAGGGGAGACCCAGTACTTC. Based on the CDR3 plus reference TRBV5-1 and TRBJ2-5, the full variable domain is KAGVTQTPRYLIKTRGQQVTLSCSPISGHRSVSWYQQTPGQGLQFLFEYFSETQRNKGNFPGRFSGRQFSNSRSEMNVSTLELGDSALYLCASSFRTSGGAGETQYFGPGTRLLVL.

This clone was observed a few times. V usage is TRBV3-1 (or the pseudogene TRBV3-2) and J usage is TRBJ2-7; D is perhaps TRBD2 (5 bases). Trimming pared 4 bases from V and 3 bases from J, leaving 13 bases between. Germline CDR1 is LGHDT and CDR2 is YNNKEL (reference sequence). This CDR3 has 14 amino acids. The DNA for the CDR3 is TGTGCCAGCAGCCCGACTAAGGGCCACTACGAGCAGTACTTC. Translation: CASSPTKGHYEQYF.

The gene calls are TRBV5-1 and TRBJ1-4; 10 bases line up with TRBD1. CDR1 and CDR2 (germline): SGHRS, YFSETQ. V gave up 4 bases and J gave up 2 bases; unmatched junction bases: 5. The CDR3 has 16 amino acids. The CDR3 here is CASSKQTGGTNEKLFF. CDR3 bases: TGCGCCAGCAGCAAACAGACAGGGGGCACTAATGAAAAACTGTTTTTT. The complete variable domain, with remaining parts taken from reference TRBV5-1 and TRBJ1-4, reads KAGVTQTPRYLIKTRGQQVTLSCSPISGHRSVSWYQQTPGQGLQFLFEYFSETQRNKGNFPGRFSGRQFSNSRSEMNVSTLELGDSALYLCASSKQTGGTNEKLFFGSGTQLSVL.

V usage is TRBV3-1 (or the pseudogene TRBV3-2) and J usage is TRBJ2-7, with 9 bases that match TRBD2. Germline V lookup: CDR1 LGHDT, CDR2 YNNKEL (reference sequence). Trimming cost V 0 bases and J 0 bases; bases outside gene matches: 9. There are 18 residues in the CDR3. The CDR3 DNA follows: TGTGCCAGCAGCCAAGAGTTGAGCGGGAGGACGAGCTCCTACGAGCAGTACTTC. Translation: CASSQELSGRTSSYEQYF.

CDR3 DNA sequence: TGTGCCAGCAGTCAACAGGGGTACACTGAAGCTTTCTTT. Translation gives CASSQQGYTEAFF. The chain recombines TRBV6-5 with TRBJ1-1; TRBD1 matches at 7 bases. V dropped 5 bases and J dropped 3; count of bases not matched to a gene: 3. Germline CDR1 reads MNHEY; CDR2 reads SVGAGI. This CDR3 is built from 13 residues.

This chain joins TRBV2 and TRBJ2-5; 7 bases fit TRBD1. The V gene's germline CDR1 is SNHLY and CDR2 FYNNEI. With 4 bases clipped from V and 4 bases from J, the junction kept 9 bases outside the gene matches. The CDR3 has 15 residues. CDR3 sequence: CASSAPPTGTETQYF. For the CDR3, the DNA is TGTGCCAGCAGTGCGCCACCGACAGGGACAGAGACCCAGTACTTC.

This rearrangement joins TRBV7-9 to TRBJ1-4; 8 bases map to TRBD1. The CDR3 runs to 15 residues. V was clipped by 3 bases and J by 3 bases; unmatched bases: 3. From germline, CDR1 is SEHNR and CDR2 FQNEAQ (reference sequence). CDR3 sequence reads: CASSLQGASNEKLFF. The CDR3 region has the DNA TGTGCCAGCAGCTTGCAGGGGGCCTCTAATGAAAAACTGTTTTTT.

The rearrangement joins TRBV3-1 (or the pseudogene TRBV3-2) to TRBJ2-5; D is uncertain. The germline gives CDR1 LGHDT, CDR2 YNNKEL (reference sequence). This CDR3 comprises 12 residues. V lost 0 bases, J lost 7 bases, and 6 bases lay in between. CDR3 sequence reads: CASSQERLTQYF. DNA for the CDR3: TGTGCCAGCAGCCAAGAGCGTTTGACCCAGTACTTC.

This sequence joins TRBV25-1 and TRBJ1-6, with a possible D match to TRBD1 (6 bases). Germline V lookup: CDR1 MGHDK, CDR2 SYGVNS. The CDR3 consists of 14 residues. V lost 7 bases to trimming and J lost 6 bases, with 13 bases between them. The CDR3 is CASKQTGSNSPLHF. The CDR3 DNA reads TGTGCCAGCAAACAGACAGGCTCTAATTCACCCCTCCACTTT.

V is TRBV5-4 and J is TRBJ2-1; 14 bases fit TRBD2. Germline V gene lookup returns CDR1 SGHNT and CDR2 YYREEE (reference sequence). The CDR3 is 17 residues long. V trimming: 3 bases; J trimming: 10 bases; junction bases outside the gene matches: 12. The CDR3 protein is CASSSFGLAGGQGEQFF. Written as DNA, the CDR3 is TGTGCCAGCAGCTCATTCGGACTAGCGGGGGGCCAGGGGGAGCAGTTCTTC.

The chain is built from TRBV5-8 and TRBJ1-5, with TRBD1 matching over 7 bases. After removal of 7 bases from V and 4 bases from J, the junction contained 5 bases not matched to a gene. This CDR3 has 13 amino acids. CDR1 is SGHTS, CDR2 YDEGEE, per germline. CDR3: CASGRGWNQPQHF. The CDR3 DNA sequence: TGTGCCAGCGGCAGGGGGTGGAATCAGCCCCAGCATTTT. The full variable domain, completed using reference TRBV5-8 and TRBJ1-5, is EAGVTQSPTHLIKTRGQQATLRCSPISGHTSVYWYQQALGLGLQFLLWYDEGEERNRGNFPPRFSGRQFPNYSSELNVNALELEDSALYLCASGRGWNQPQHFGDGTRLSIL.

V usage is TRBV6-5 and J usage is TRBJ2-5; D is possibly TRBD1 (6 bases). The germline CDR1 and CDR2 sequences are MNHEY and SVGAGI. V lost 5 bases and J 2 bases, leaving 9 bases between the germline ends. This CDR3 has 13 residues. CDR3 region: CASSMQGQETQYF. DNA for the CDR3: TGTGCCAGCAGTATGCAGGGGCAAGAGACCCAGTACTTC.